Each of the 20 T cell receptor beta chains below was sequenced from the same sample in a study of T-cell reconstitution after alpha-beta-depleted transplantation in children. Construction of the TCRbeta library involved unique molecular identifiers. Each CDR3 protein gets one entry after TCRdb re-called the PCR reads with MiXCR. This table holds 490,000 or so distinct CDR3 sequences, around 13% found once. The sequencing here drew on PBMCs from the stem cell graft donor, taken from the stem cell graft. Receptors originate from a human donor who donated a stem cell graft to a child with combined immunodeficiency.

This clonotype has at least ten counts. The chain couples TRBV5-6 to TRBJ2-5; a possible D gene is TRBD1 (5 bases). The CDR3 has 15 residues. Trimming took 1 base from V and 2 from J, leaving 12 bases between them. The germline CDR1 and CDR2 sequences are SGHDT and YYEEEE. The CDR3 sequence is CASSLLLRDQETQYF. CDR3 in DNA: TGTGCCAGCAGCTTGTTACTCAGGGATCAAGAGACCCAGTACTTC.

This chain uses TRBV20-1 with TRBJ2-1, with D tentatively TRBD1 or TRBD2 (6 bases each). The ends were cut back, 3 bases at V and 7 bases at J, with 19 bases in the middle. This CDR3 is 15 amino acids long. From germline, CDR1 is DFQATT and CDR2 SNEGSKA (reference sequence). This CDR3 is CSARGGDRGWNEQFF. The CDR3 nucleotides are TGCAGTGCTAGGGGGGGCGATCGCGGATGGAATGAGCAGTTCTTC.

There are a few counts of this clonotype. The V gene is TRBV12-3 or TRBV12-4, the J gene TRBJ1-2; tentatively, D is TRBD1 (6 bases). The CDR3 length is 17 residues. Trimming shortened V by 5 bases and J by 4 bases, and 23 bases separated the two germline ends. The CDR3 region is CASSPRGTGARGYGYTF. The CDR3 region has the DNA TGTGCCAGCAGTCCTAGGGGGACGGGGGCGCGCGGCTATGGCTACACCTTC.

V is TRBV4-3 and J is TRBJ2-1, with D perhaps matching TRBD1 or TRBD2 (5 bases each). Trimming removed 3 bases at V and 12 bases at J, with 18 bases between. CDR1 LGHNA and CDR2 YSLEER come from the germline V gene. This CDR3 is 14 amino acids long. The CDR3 DNA reads as TGCGCCAGCAGCCAGGGGCCAGAGGGCGCTACGCAGTTCTTC. This codes for CASSQGPEGATQFF.

This clonotype has a handful of counts. The gene calls are TRBV27 and TRBJ1-2; no definite D call. V gave up 6 bases and J gave up 4 bases, with 18 bases separating them. Per the germline V gene, CDR1 is MNHEY and CDR2 is SMNVEV (reference sequence). The CDR3 length is 15 residues. The CDR3 sequence: CASSPSGIQVYGYTF. In DNA form, the CDR3 reads TGTGCCAGCAGCCCCTCGGGGATTCAGGTCTATGGCTACACCTTC.

This clonotype was detected many times. The rearrangement links TRBV27 to TRBJ1-2; D perhaps matches TRBD1 (6 bases). V was shortened by 5 bases and J by 1 base, with 14 bases between the two germline ends. This CDR3 is built from 15 residues. From germline, CDR1 is MNHEY and CDR2 SMNVEV (reference sequence). The CDR3, as DNA: TGTGCCAGCAGTGCACAGGGTCGGTATAACTATGGCTACACCTTC. Protein sequence: CASSAQGRYNYGYTF.

This clonotype was detected a few times. The genes are TRBV7-2 and TRBJ2-1, with D perhaps assigned TRBD1 or TRBD2 (5 bases each). CDR1 is SGHTA, CDR2 FQGNSA, per germline. The CDR3 has 15 amino acids. V lost 3 bases and J 4 bases, leaving 13 bases between the germline ends. CDR3 amino acids: CASSLGRTPYNEQFF. The CDR3 coding sequence is TGTGCCAGCAGCTTGGGACGGACACCTTACAATGAGCAGTTCTTC. Combining the CDR3 with reference TRBV7-2 and TRBJ2-1 gives the whole variable domain GAGVSQSPSNKVTEKGKDVELRCDPISGHTALYWYRQSLGQGLEFLIYFQGNSAPDKSGLPSDRFSAERTGGSVSTLTIQRTQQEDSAVYLCASSLGRTPYNEQFFGPGTRLTVL.

The chain links TRBV14 to TRBJ1-2, with D possibly being TRBD1 (5 bases). Germline values: CDR1 SGHDN, CDR2 FVKESK. The CDR3 is made up of 16 amino acids. V lost 1 base to trimming and J lost 0 bases, with 12 bases between them. The CDR3 region is CASSQVAGGANYGYTF. The CDR3 coding sequence is TGTGCCAGCAGCCAAGTGGCGGGGGGAGCTAACTATGGCTACACCTTC.

This chain uses TRBV7-3 with TRBJ2-7; TRBD2 matches at 11 bases. Germline V lookup: CDR1 SGHTA, CDR2 FQGTGA. Trimming cost V 11 bases and J 2 bases; bases outside gene matches: 23. This CDR3 contains 19 residues. CDR3: CACCSDTDFLAGGPYEQYF. CDR3 coding DNA: TGTGCCTGCTGTTCTGACACTGACTTCCTAGCGGGGGGCCCCTACGAGCAGTACTTC. Using reference TRBV7-3 and TRBJ2-7 for the parts outside the CDR3, the full variable domain is GAGVSQTPSNKVTEKGKYVELRCDPISGHTALYWYRQSLGQGPEFLIYFQGTGAADDSGLPNDRFFAVRPEGSVSTLKIQRTERGDSAVYLCACCSDTDFLAGGPYEQYFGPGTRLTVT.

This chain uses TRBV20-1 with TRBJ1-2; D possibly corresponds to TRBD1 (5 bases). The germline V and J ends were trimmed by 5 bases and 6 bases, with 19 bases remaining between them. This CDR3 has 14 residues. Germline V gene lookup returns CDR1 DFQATT and CDR2 SNEGSKA (reference sequence). CDR3 amino acids: CSARSGGLYDGYTF. CDR3 bases: TGCAGTGCTCGCTCCGGGGGTTTATACGATGGCTACACCTTC.

This clonotype was detected only a few times. This chain uses TRBV4-3 with TRBJ1-5; no clear D. CDR1 LGHNA and CDR2 YSLEER come from the germline V gene. V lost 1 base and J lost 2, with 9 bases in between. The CDR3 length is 15 residues. The CDR3 nucleotides read TGCGCCAGCAGCCAAGTTTACAGTGGCAATCAGCCCCAGCATTTT. It specifies CASSQVYSGNQPQHF.

This chain connects TRBV7-2 to TRBJ2-7, with 7 bases fitting TRBD2. The CDR3 has 15 amino acids. The germline V gene encodes CDR1 SGHTA and CDR2 FQGNSA. Trimming took 5 bases from V and 1 from J; bases not matched to a gene: 8. The DNA for the CDR3 is TGTGCCAGCAGCACGAGCGGGATGGCGTCCTACGAGCAGTACTTC. Translation: CASSTSGMASYEQYF.

The genes are TRBV10-3 and TRBJ2-1, with a tentative D call TRBD2 (5 bases). The V end was cut by 4 bases, the J end by 9 bases, with 10 bases between. The CDR3 sequence is 12 residues long. The germline V gene encodes CDR1 ENHRY and CDR2 SYGVKD. The CDR3 loop reads CAISVGETEQFF. Written as DNA, the CDR3 is TGTGCCATCAGTGTGGGAGAGACTGAGCAGTTCTTC.

The sample holds many counts of this clonotype. The rearrangement uses TRBV7-8 and TRBJ2-7, with TRBD2 matching 7 bases. Losses at the gene ends were 1 base for V and 0 bases for J; bases not matched to a gene: 15. There are 19 residues in the CDR3. Germline CDR1 SGHVS, CDR2 FQNEAQ. CDR3 in amino acids: CASSLEPGLPLVDSYEQYF. CDR3 DNA: TGTGCCAGCAGCTTAGAGCCGGGACTACCCCTTGTAGACTCCTACGAGCAGTACTTC.

The rearrangement joins TRBV5-5 to TRBJ2-5; D is unclear. Per germline, CDR1 SGHKS and CDR2 YYEKEE (reference sequence). The V and J ends lost 7 bases and 3 bases respectively, with 16 bases between them. This CDR3 has 14 residues. CDR3: CASRALTPEETQYF. Here the CDR3 DNA reads TGTGCCAGCCGAGCTTTGACGCCAGAAGAGACCCAGTACTTC.

The CDR3 DNA reads as TGTGCCTGGAGTGGACCGGGACCACGACTAAACAATGAGCAGTTCTTC. Protein sequence: CAWSGPGPRLNNEQFF. The J gene is TRBJ2-1, the V gene TRBV30; either TRBD1 or TRBD2 may supply D (5 bases each). CDR1 is GTSNPN and CDR2 is SVGIG in the germline V gene (reference sequence). Trimming pared 1 base from V and 5 bases from J, leaving 18 bases between. The CDR3 has 16 residues.

The gene calls are TRBV4-3 and TRBJ2-1; 9 bases map to TRBD1. The V gene's germline CDR1 is LGHNA and CDR2 YSLEER. Unmatched junction bases numbered 2, after V lost 2 bases and J lost 12 bases. The CDR3 has 12 residues. The CDR3 spells CASSQRTGVQFF. The CDR3 bases are TGCGCCAGCAGCCAAAGGACAGGGGTGCAGTTCTTC.

Turning to this clonotype: This clone may be a read error of a much larger clone one base away. The chain is built from TRBV7-2 and TRBJ2-7; maybe TRBD2 (6 bases). The CDR3 is made up of 15 amino acids. V dropped 1 base and J dropped 2 bases, with 12 bases sitting between them. CDR1 is SGHTA, CDR2 FQGNSA, per germline. CDR3 in amino acids: CASSLVFGRTYEQYF. In nucleotides, the CDR3 is TGTGCCAGCAGCTTAGTTTTCGGGAGAACCTACGAGCAGTACTTC.

This clonotype was picked up a small number of times. J is TRBJ2-7 and V is TRBV10-3; no firm D call. CDR1 and CDR2 (germline): ENHRY, SYGVKD. V was clipped by 9 bases and J by 6 bases, with 18 bases between them. The CDR3 totals 13 residues. CDR3 nucleotides: TGTGCCATTAGGACCGACGCTACTACCGAGCAGTACTTC. Its protein is CAIRTDATTEQYF.

This rearrangement joins TRBV3-1 to TRBJ2-3; a possible D gene is TRBD2 (6 bases). The CDR3 runs to 14 residues. The germline gives CDR1 LGHDT, CDR2 YNNKEL (reference sequence). The V and J ends lost 1 base and 3 bases respectively, with 8 bases between them. DNA of the CDR3: TGTGCCAGCAGCCAAGTGGGGGGAACAGATACGCAGTATTTT. Its translation is CASSQVGGTDTQYF.